This TCR beta chain appears in the sequencing data of a study of shared clonotypes between healthy human individuals. CDR3 size: 12 residues. Germline-derived CDR1 and CDR2 are SNHLY and FYNNEI. V was clipped by 7 bases and J by 6 bases, with 11 bases between them. General observations from the study: Researchers sampled blood only, noting tissue repertoires likely differ.

Only one count was recorded for this clone. What it recognizes is unknown. TCRdb's copy holds only in-frame clones and misses some; the assay was immunoSEQ multiplex PCR. The table has over a million clones, roughly 96% seen once. It was into CD45RA+ naive and CD45RA-negative memory subsets that the CD4+ cells were split. What was sequenced was naive CD4+ T cells sorted from blood. Subset of the sample: CD45RA+ positively selected. This receptor was obtained from a man aged 25-45 years in good health. The chain is built from TRBV2 and TRBJ2-3, with unresolved D. The CDR3 nucleotides are TGTGCCAGCACCGAATGGGCGGATACGCAGTATTTT. Residues: CASTEWADTQYF.